These 17 T cell receptor beta chains originate from one sample sequenced in a study of OX40 agonist ivuxolimab in advanced cancers. The library relied on the immunoSEQ multiplex PCR assay. Sourced from immuneACCESS, this table was stored by TCRdb with only in-frame sequences that have V and J called. A share of the clones is absent; for the studies checked, an unresolved V gene accounts for under half, and the remainder has no known explanation. The sample profile shows 75,000 or so clones; 70% to 90% of them were found once. The top ten clonotypes cover 20% to 25% of the sample. Sequences were derived from CD4+ or CD8+ T cells sorted from blood, sampled in a trial of the OX40 agonist ivuxolimab. These TCRs come from an adult with an advanced solid tumor such as melanoma, head and neck, liver or kidney cancer.

The chain links TRBV7-8 to TRBJ2-3; 8 nucleotides agree with TRBD2. CDR3 size: 18 residues. J lost 2 bases, V lost 5 bases, and 15 bases had no gene match. Germline V gene data show CDR1 as SGHVS and CDR2 as FQNEAQ. The CDR3 region has the DNA TGTGCCAGCAGCCAGGGGCGGCTAGCGGGCTACCCCACAGATACGCAGTATTTT. Its protein is CASSQGRLAGYPTDTQYF. Variable domain in full (rest from reference TRBV7-8 and TRBJ2-3): GAGVSQSPRYKVAKRGQDVALRCDPISGHVSLFWYQQALGQGPEFLTYFQNEAQLDKSGLPSDRFFAERPEGSVSTLKIQRTQQEDSAVYLCASSQGRLAGYPTDTQYFGPGTRLTVL.

The chain is built from TRBV9 and TRBJ2-3, with D unclear. V was clipped by 3 bases and J by 4 bases, with 9 bases between them. CDR1 and CDR2 (germline): SGDLS, YYNGEE. The CDR3 has 13 amino acids. This CDR3 reads CASSGQVPDTQYF. The DNA of the CDR3 is TGTGCCAGCAGCGGCCAAGTCCCAGATACGCAGTATTTT.

V and J are TRBV6-1 and TRBJ2-5, with TRBD2 matching 7 bases. CDR1 is MNHNS, CDR2 SASEGT, per germline. The CDR3 covers 15 residues. V was pared by 6 bases and J by 2 bases, with 9 bases of the junction left unmatched. CDR3 sequence: CASRYRDYQQETQYF. CDR3 DNA sequence: TGTGCCAGCAGGTACCGGGACTACCAACAAGAGACCCAGTACTTC.

This sequence joins TRBV6-5 and TRBJ1-4; the D is unclear. This CDR3 is built from 14 residues. V lost 1 base, J lost 8 bases, and 11 bases lay in between. In germline, CDR1 is MNHEY, CDR2 SVGAGI. CDR3 bases: TGTGCCAGCAGTTACTTTGGACGGCAGGAAAAACTGTTTTTT. It yields the protein CASSYFGRQEKLFF.

The chain employs TRBV2 and TRBJ2-5, with 10 bases fitting TRBD2. The CDR3 runs to 14 residues. Trimming took 7 bases from V and 2 from J; bases not matched to a gene: 4. Looked up from germline, CDR1 is SNHLY and CDR2 is FYNNEI. The CDR3 reads CASTRTSGQETQYF. CDR3 sequence (DNA): TGTGCCAGCACTCGGACTAGCGGACAAGAGACCCAGTACTTC.

The chain carries TRBV12-5 and TRBJ2-3; tentatively, D is TRBD1 (6 bases). The CDR3 loop spans 17 amino acids. Trimming took 3 bases from V and 1 from J, leaving 17 bases between them. Germline V lookup: CDR1 LGHNT, CDR2 FRNRAP. CDR3 sequence reads: CASGLGRGGTGTDTQYF. The CDR3 DNA reads as TGTGCTAGTGGTTTAGGCCGAGGGGGAACGGGCACAGATACGCAGTATTTT.

The chain uses TRBV9 and TRBJ2-2; 7 positions agree with TRBD1. Germline V gene data show CDR1 as SGDLS and CDR2 as YYNGEE. J gave up 6 bases and V 3 bases, and 2 bases lay outside the gene matches. The CDR3 has 13 residues. The DNA of the CDR3 is TGTGCCAGCAGCGCCAGGGGGTCCGGGGAGCTGTTTTTT. It yields the protein CASSARGSGELFF.

The CDR3 nucleotides are TGTGCCAGCAGCCCTCGGACAGGGGTCTTGGTAGAGACCCAGTACTTC. It yields the protein CASSPRTGVLVETQYF. The V gene is TRBV5-4, the J gene TRBJ2-5, with 9 bases that match TRBD1. The V segment lost 4 bases and the J segment 4 bases; nucleotides outside the gene matches: 11. Germline V lookup: CDR1 SGHNT, CDR2 YYREEE (reference sequence). This CDR3 region has 16 residues.

CDR3 nucleotide sequence: TGTGCCAGCAGTAGATTAACAGCAAATCAGCCCCAGCATTTT. Translated: CASSRLTANQPQHF. The chain joins TRBV28 to TRBJ1-5; D is uncertain. Trimming removed 5 bases at V and 4 bases at J, with 12 bases between. The germline V gene has CDR1 MDHEN and CDR2 SYDVKM. The CDR3 contains 14 residues.

The V and J genes are TRBV18 and TRBJ2-7; TRBD2 aligns across 10 bases. Germline V gene sequence: CDR1 KGHSH, CDR2 LQKENI. The CDR3 runs 14 residues. V dropped 3 bases and J dropped 3; count of bases not matched to a gene: 2. CDR3 bases: TGTGCCAGCTCACCCGGGACTAGCGACTACGAGCAGTACTTC. Its translation is CASSPGTSDYEQYF.

Of note for this clone: This sample also contains other DNA sequences that code for the same CDR3. The chain couples TRBV5-1 to TRBJ1-1; D uncertain. The CDR3 consists of 14 residues. V dropped 0 bases and J dropped 1 base, with 7 bases sitting between them. Germline CDR1 and CDR2: SGHRS and YFSETQ. CDR3 in amino acids: CASSLAPGNTEAFF. CDR3 bases: TGCGCCAGCAGCTTGGCCCCGGGGAACACTGAAGCTTTCTTT.

This chain links TRBV11-3 with TRBJ1-6; no clear D. V shed 1 base and J shed 8 bases, with 6 bases lying between them. Germline loops: CDR1 SGHNT, CDR2 YENEEA. This CDR3 is built from 13 residues. CDR3 coding DNA: TGTGCCAGCAGCTTAGTAGCAGATTCACCCCTCCACTTT. Translated, it gives CASSLVADSPLHF.

This chain uses TRBV5-4 with TRBJ1-1; a weak D match, TRBD1 (5 bases). Trimming took off 0 bases at V and 7 bases at J, with 10 bases between the two ends. Germline V gives CDR1 SGHNT, CDR2 YYREEE (reference sequence). This CDR3 comprises 13 residues. DNA of the CDR3: TGTGCCAGCAGCTTGGCAGGGAGGGGTGAAGCTTTCTTT. Amino acids: CASSLAGRGEAFF.

The chain combines TRBV30 with TRBJ2-5; 8 bases match TRBD1. The J call may be incorrect, as the DNA end agrees better with TRBJ2-7. This CDR3 is built from 12 residues. Germline CDR1 and CDR2: GTSNPN and SVGIG (reference sequence). The CDR3 DNA sequence: TGTGCCTCCGGGACAGGTCCCTACGAGCAGTACTTC. Its translation: CASGTGPYEQYF.

The chain links TRBV12-2 to TRBJ2-7; TRBD1, the table's D call, was not compared with the DNA. TRBV12-2 is a pseudogene locus. This CDR3 contains 18 residues. The CDR3 is CASRFKSIGTPSSYEQYF. CDR3 nucleotide sequence: TGTGCAAGTCGCTTCAAATCCATCGGGACACCCAGCTCCTACGAGCAGTACTTC.

The rearrangement links TRBV11-3 to TRBJ1-2; D is unresolved. This CDR3 comprises 15 residues. Germline CDR1 and CDR2: SGHNT and YENEEA. Trimming shortened V by 1 base and J by 6 bases, and 15 bases separated the two germline ends. For the CDR3, the DNA is TGTGCCAGCAGCTTAGCCCTAACCCCCTCCGATGGCTACACCTTC. This encodes CASSLALTPSDGYTF.

The rearrangement links TRBV5-1 to TRBJ1-1; 11 bases are a match to TRBD1. The CDR3 is made up of 15 amino acids. The junction had 5 bases not matched to a gene; V was cut back by 4 bases and J by 3 bases. Germline V gene lookup returns CDR1 SGHRS and CDR2 YFSETQ. The CDR3 bases are TGCGCCAGCAGCCCTAGGACAGGGGGCGACACTGAAGCTTTCTTT. It is translated as CASSPRTGGDTEAFF.